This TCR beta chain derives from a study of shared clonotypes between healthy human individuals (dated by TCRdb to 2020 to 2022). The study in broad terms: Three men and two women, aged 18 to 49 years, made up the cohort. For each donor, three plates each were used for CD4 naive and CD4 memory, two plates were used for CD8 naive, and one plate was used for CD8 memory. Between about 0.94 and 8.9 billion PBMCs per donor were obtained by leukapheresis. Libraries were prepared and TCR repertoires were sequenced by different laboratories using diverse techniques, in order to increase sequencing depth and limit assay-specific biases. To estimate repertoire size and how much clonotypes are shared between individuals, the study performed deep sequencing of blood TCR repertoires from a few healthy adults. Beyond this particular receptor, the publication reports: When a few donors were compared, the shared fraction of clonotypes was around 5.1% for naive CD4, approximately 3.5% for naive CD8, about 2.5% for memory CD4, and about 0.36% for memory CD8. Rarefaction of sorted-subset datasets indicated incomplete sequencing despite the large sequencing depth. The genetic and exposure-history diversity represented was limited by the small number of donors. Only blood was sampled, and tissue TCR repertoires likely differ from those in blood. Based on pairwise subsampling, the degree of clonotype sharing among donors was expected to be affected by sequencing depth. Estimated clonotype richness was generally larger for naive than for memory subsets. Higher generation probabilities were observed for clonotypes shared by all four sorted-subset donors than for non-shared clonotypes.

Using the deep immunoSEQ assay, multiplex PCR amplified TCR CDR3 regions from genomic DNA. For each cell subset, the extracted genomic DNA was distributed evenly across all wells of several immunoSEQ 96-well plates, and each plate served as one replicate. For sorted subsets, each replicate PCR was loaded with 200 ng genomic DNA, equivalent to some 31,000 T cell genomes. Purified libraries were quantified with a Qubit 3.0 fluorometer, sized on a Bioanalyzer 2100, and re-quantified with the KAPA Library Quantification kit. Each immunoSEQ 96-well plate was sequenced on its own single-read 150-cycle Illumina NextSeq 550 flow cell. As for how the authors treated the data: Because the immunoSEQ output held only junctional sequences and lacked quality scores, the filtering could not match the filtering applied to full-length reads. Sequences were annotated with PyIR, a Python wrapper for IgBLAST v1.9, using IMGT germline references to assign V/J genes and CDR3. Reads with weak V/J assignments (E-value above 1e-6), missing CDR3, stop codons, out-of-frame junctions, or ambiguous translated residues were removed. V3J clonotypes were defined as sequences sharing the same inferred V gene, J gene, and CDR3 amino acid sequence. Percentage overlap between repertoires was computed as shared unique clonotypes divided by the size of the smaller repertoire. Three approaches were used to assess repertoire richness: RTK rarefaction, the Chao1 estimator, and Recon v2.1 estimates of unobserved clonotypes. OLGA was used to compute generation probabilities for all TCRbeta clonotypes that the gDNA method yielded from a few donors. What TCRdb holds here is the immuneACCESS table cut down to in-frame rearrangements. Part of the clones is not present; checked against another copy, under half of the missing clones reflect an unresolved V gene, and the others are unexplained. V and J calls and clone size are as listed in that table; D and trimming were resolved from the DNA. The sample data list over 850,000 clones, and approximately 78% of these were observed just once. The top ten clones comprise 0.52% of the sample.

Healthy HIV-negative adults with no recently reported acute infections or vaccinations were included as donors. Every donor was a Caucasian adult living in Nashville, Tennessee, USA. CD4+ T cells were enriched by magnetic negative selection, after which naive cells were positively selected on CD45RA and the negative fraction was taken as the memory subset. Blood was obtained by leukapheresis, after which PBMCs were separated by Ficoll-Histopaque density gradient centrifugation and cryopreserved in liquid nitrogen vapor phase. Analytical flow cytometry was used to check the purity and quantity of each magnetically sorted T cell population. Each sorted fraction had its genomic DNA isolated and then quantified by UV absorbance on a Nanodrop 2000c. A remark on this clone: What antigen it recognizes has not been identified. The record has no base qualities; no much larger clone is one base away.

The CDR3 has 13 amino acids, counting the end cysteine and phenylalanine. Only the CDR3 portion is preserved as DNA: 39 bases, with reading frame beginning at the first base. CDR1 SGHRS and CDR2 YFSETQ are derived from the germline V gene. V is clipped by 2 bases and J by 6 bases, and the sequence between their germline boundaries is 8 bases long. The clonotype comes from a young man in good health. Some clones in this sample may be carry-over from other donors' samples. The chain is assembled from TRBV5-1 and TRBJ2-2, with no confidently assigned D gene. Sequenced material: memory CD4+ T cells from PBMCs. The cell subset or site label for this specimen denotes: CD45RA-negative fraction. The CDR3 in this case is CASSFDIPGELFF. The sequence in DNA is TGCGCCAGCAGCTTTGACATCCCCGGGGAGCTGTTTTTT.